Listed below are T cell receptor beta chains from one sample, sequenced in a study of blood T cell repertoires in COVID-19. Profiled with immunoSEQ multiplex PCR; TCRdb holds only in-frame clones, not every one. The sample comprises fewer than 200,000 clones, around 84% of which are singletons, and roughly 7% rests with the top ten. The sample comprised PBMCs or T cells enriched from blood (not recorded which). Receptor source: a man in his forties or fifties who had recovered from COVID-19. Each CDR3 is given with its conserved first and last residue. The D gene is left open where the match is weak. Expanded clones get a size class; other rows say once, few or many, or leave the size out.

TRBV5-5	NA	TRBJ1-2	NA	CASSLAVTDSNYGYTF	TGTGCCAGCAGCTTGGCCGTGACAGACTCTAACTATGGCTACACCTTC
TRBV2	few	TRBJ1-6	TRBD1	CASRGDSSYNSPLHF	TGTGCCAGCAGGGGGGACAGCTCCTATAATTCACCCCTCCACTTT
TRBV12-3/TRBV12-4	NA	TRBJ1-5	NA	CASSDRNQPQHF	TGTGCCAGCAGCGACAGGAATCAGCCCCAGCATTTT
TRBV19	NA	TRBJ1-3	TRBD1	CASSIRIQGAGNTIYF	TGTGCCAGTAGTATAAGAATTCAGGGGGCCGGAAACACCATATATTTT
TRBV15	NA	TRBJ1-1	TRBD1	CATSREGTGREAFF	TGTGCCACCAGCAGAGAAGGGACAGGGAGGGAAGCTTTCTTT
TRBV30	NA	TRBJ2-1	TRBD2	CAGNWVSGGEQFF	TGTGCGGGGAACTGGGTTAGCGGGGGGGAGCAGTTCTTC
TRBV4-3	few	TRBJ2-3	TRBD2	CASSQGWGTSLDTQYF	TGCGCCAGCAGCCAAGGATGGGGGACTAGTCTAGATACGCAGTATTTT
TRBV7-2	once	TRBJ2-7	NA	CASRPPGASYEQYF	TGTGCCAGCAGACCCCCAGGGGCCTCCTACGAGCAGTACTTC
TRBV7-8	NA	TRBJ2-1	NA	CASSSLYNEQFF	TGTGCCAGCAGTTCCCTTTACAATGAGCAGTTCTTC
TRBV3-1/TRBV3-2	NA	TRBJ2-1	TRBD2	CASSQGGTSGYNEQFF	TGTGCCAGCAGCCAAGGCGGGACTAGCGGATACAATGAGCAGTTCTTC
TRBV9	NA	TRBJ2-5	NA	CASSGEVGGAAETQYF	TGTGCCAGCAGCGGAGAGGTGGGGGGGGCCGCAGAGACCCAGTACTTC
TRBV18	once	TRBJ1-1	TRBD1	CASAGGNTEAFF	TGTGCCAGCGCAGGGGGGAACACTGAAGCTTTCTTT
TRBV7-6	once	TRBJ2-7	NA	CASSLVLQGHEQYF	TGTGCCAGCAGCTTAGTCTTACAGGGACACGAGCAGTACTTC
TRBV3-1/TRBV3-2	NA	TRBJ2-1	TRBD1	CASSHGQEKYNEQFF	TGTGCCAGCAGCCACGGACAGGAGAAATACAATGAGCAGTTCTTC
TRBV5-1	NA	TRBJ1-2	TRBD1	CASSSDRTGKGYTF	TGCGCCAGCAGCTCCGACCGGACAGGGAAAGGCTACACCTTC
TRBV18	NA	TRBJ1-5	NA	CASSPGGGSQPQHF	TGTGCCAGCTCCCCGGGGGGGGGTTCTCAGCCCCAGCATTTT
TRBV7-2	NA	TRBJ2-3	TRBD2	CASSLPRTSGDLTDTQYF	TGTGCCAGCAGCTTACCCCGGACTAGCGGGGACCTCACAGATACGCAGTATTTT
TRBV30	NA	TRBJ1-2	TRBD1	CAWSAPRDRGLLGYTF	TGTGCCTGGAGTGCCCCCCGGGACAGGGGGCTTCTTGGCTACACCTTC
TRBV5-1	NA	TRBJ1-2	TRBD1	CASSLNAGTGGGYTF	TGCGCCAGCAGCTTGAACGCTGGGACAGGCGGGGGCTACACCTTC
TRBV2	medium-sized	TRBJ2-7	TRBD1	CASSRTGGENSYEQYF	TGTGCCAGCAGCAGGACAGGGGGCGAAAACTCCTACGAGCAGTACTTC
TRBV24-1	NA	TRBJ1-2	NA	CATSDGRGGDYGYTF	TGTGCCACCAGTGACGGACGGGGAGGGGACTATGGCTACACCTTC
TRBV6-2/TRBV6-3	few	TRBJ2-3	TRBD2	CASSFRLAGDTQYF	TGTGCCAGCAGTTTCCGACTAGCGGGCGATACGCAGTATTTT
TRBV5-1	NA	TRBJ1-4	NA	CASSLGHSNEKLFF	TGCGCCAGCAGCTTGGGTCACAGTAATGAAAAACTGTTTTTT
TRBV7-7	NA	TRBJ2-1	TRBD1	CASRGQGEQFF	TGTGCTAGCAGGGGGCAGGGCGAGCAGTTCTTC
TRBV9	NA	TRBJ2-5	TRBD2	CASSRLAEQETQYF	TGTGCCAGCAGTCGACTAGCGGAACAAGAGACCCAGTACTTC
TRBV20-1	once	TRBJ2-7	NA	CSATWGREQYF	TGCAGTGCGACCTGGGGGCGGGAGCAGTACTTC
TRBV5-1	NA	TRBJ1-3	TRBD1	CASSSVTGAAGNTIYF	TGCGCCAGCAGCTCAGTAACAGGGGCCGCTGGAAACACCATATATTTT
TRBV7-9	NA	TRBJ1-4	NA	CASSSGEAAAEKLFF	TGTGCCAGCAGCTCGGGGGAGGCCGCGGCGGAAAAACTGTTTTTT
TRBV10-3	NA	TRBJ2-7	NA	CAISRTGTSYEQYF	TGTGCCATCAGCAGAACCGGGACATCCTACGAGCAGTACTTC
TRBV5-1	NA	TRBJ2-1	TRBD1	CASSAGGDVNEQFF	TGCGCCAGCAGTGCAGGGGGCGATGTGAATGAGCAGTTCTTC
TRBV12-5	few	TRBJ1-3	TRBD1	CASGLVHDRETGNTIYF	TGTGCTAGTGGTTTGGTACATGACAGGGAGACTGGAAACACCATATATTTT
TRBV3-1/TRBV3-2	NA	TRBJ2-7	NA	CASSSPGSSSYEQYF	TGTGCCAGCAGCTCTCCGGGATCCTCGTCCTACGAGCAGTACTTC
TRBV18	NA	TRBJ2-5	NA	CASSRGGETQYF	TGTGCCAGCTCCCGCGGAGGCGAGACCCAGTACTTC
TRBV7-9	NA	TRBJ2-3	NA	CASSYTGLLSTDTQYF	TGTGCCAGCAGTTATACGGGACTCCTAAGCACAGATACGCAGTATTTT
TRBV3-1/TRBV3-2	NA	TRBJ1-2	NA	CASSQGIGGLKGSNYGYTF	TGTGCCAGCAGCCAGGGGATTGGGGGACTCAAAGGTTCTAACTATGGCTACACCTTC
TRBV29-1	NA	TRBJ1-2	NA	CSATQGLGYGYTF	TGCAGCGCAACACAGGGCCTCGGCTATGGCTACACCTTC
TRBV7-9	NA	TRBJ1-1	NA	CASSFITPSHLNTEAFF	TGTGCCAGCAGCTTCATTACACCTTCCCACCTGAACACTGAAGCTTTCTTT
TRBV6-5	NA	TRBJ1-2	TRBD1	CASGKQGRGYGYTF	TGTGCCAGCGGGAAACAGGGGCGAGGCTATGGCTACACCTTC
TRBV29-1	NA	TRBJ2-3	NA	CSVSTALYTDTQYF	TGCAGCGTTAGTACAGCACTCTACACAGATACGCAGTATTTT
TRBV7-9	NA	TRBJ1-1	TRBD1	CASSSDRGGTEAFF	TGTGCCAGCAGCTCGGACAGGGGGGGCACTGAAGCTTTCTTT
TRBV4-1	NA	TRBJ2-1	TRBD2	CASSLNPSGGFNEQFF	TGCGCCAGCAGCCTCAACCCTAGCGGGGGGTTCAATGAGCAGTTCTTC
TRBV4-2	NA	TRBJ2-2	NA	CASSQSSTGELFF	TGTGCCAGCAGCCAGTCTAGCACCGGGGAGCTGTTTTTT
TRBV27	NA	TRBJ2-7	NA	CASSFHHAQGNYEQYF	TGTGCCAGCAGTTTCCACCATGCTCAGGGCAACTACGAGCAGTACTTC